The present entry profiles one T cell receptor (beta chain) with its context. From the 5' RACE reads, TCRdb called clonotypes with MiXCR, one entry per CDR3 protein. This table has about 310,000 distinct CDR3 sequences, approximately 20% appearing once. Germline V gene lookup returns CDR1 SGHTA and CDR2 FQGTGA. The CDR3 contains 15 residues. Trimming pared 5 bases from V and 0 bases from J, leaving 13 bases between. This record belongs to a study of T-cell memory formation after mild COVID-19. The origin of this receptor is a man between 18 and 35 years old who had mild COVID-19 (a few samples of this study predate the infection). Cell type and time point are not known. The sample taken for sequencing was PBMCs or a T cell subset sorted from them (not recorded which). V usage is TRBV7-3 and J usage is TRBJ1-1; D is uncertain. CDR3 sequence reads: CASSPLKFMNTEAFF. CDR3 nucleotides: TGTGCCAGCAGCCCGCTTAAGTTCATGAACACTGAAGCTTTCTTT.